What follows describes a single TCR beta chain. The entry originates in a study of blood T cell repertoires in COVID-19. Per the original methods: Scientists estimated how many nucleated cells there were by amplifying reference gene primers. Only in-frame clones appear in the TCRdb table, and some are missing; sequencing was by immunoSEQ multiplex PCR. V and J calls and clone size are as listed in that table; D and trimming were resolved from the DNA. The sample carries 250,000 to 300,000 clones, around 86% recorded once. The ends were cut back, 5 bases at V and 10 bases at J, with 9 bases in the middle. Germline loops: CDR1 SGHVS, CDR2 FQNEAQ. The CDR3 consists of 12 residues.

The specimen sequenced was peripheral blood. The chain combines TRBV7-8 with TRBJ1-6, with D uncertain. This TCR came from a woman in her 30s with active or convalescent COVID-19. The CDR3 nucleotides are TGTGCCAGCAGCCCCCCTAGATCACCCCTCCACTTT. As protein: CASSPPRSPLHF.